This is a list of T cell receptor beta chains from one sample in a study of T-cell memory formation after mild COVID-19. MiXCR, applied by TCRdb to the 5' RACE reads, yields one record per CDR3 protein. The sample lists around 510,000 distinct CDR3 sequences, less than 25% occurring once. The sequencing sample was made of PBMCs or a T cell subset sorted from them (not recorded which). These receptor sequences come from an adult woman who had mild COVID-19 (a few samples of this study predate the infection). Cell type and time point are not known. Both conserved end residues are part of each CDR3. The D gene is left open where the match is weak. The size field is filled for only some rows; it gives once, few, many or a size class.

j_gene	d_gene	v_gene	len	abundance	CDR3aa	CDR3nt
TRBJ2-5	TRBD2	TRBV27	14	few	CASSTGLVSETQYF	TGTGCCAGCAGTACGGGACTAGTTTCAGAGACCCAGTACTTC
TRBJ1-2	-	TRBV19	15	-	CASSPGYGGNYGYTF	TGTGCCAGTAGCCCGGGCTACGGGGGTAACTATGGCTACACCTTC
TRBJ2-7	-	TRBV6-5	12	few	CASSFGPYEQYF	TGTGCCAGCAGTTTCGGCCCTTACGAGCAGTACTTC
TRBJ2-3	-	TRBV30	12	once	CAWSLFENTQYF	TGTGCCTGGAGTCTCTTTGAAAATACGCAGTATTTT
TRBJ1-2	-	TRBV5-5	13	-	CASSLGSGNGYTF	TGTGCCAGCAGCTTGGGTTCAGGGAATGGCTACACCTTC
TRBJ1-2	TRBD1	TRBV12-3/TRBV12-4	15	-	CASSLSGRGGYGYTF	TGTGCCAGCAGTTTATCAGGCAGGGGGGGCTATGGCTACACCTTC
TRBJ2-5	-	TRBV4-1	15	few	CASSQPGVSGKTQYF	TGCGCCAGCAGCCAACCAGGCGTGTCAGGGAAGACCCAGTACTTC
TRBJ1-5	-	TRBV3-1	14	few	CASSQGPSNQPQHF	TGTGCCAGCAGCCAAGGGCCAAGCAATCAGCCCCAGCATTTT
TRBJ1-2	TRBD1	TRBV7-9	14	few	CASSFGTGGGGYTF	TGTGCCAGCAGCTTCGGGACAGGGGGAGGCGGCTACACCTTC
TRBJ2-4	TRBD1	TRBV24-1	21	-	CATSDRLEGQGNEGAKNIQYF	TGTGCCACCAGTGATAGACTCGAGGGACAGGGGAATGAGGGAGCCAAAAACATTCAGTACTTC
TRBJ2-7	TRBD1	TRBV9	13	-	CASSTATGGEQYF	TGTGCCAGCAGCACCGCGACAGGGGGTGAGCAGTACTTC
TRBJ2-3	TRBD2	TRBV6-4	14	few	CASSDGLVTDTQYF	TGTGCCAGCAGTGACGGACTAGTCACAGATACGCAGTATTTT
TRBJ2-1	TRBD1	TRBV6-5	14	few	CASRDRVPYNEQFF	TGTGCCAGCAGGGACAGGGTTCCCTACAATGAGCAGTTCTTC
TRBJ1-1	-	TRBV30	13	few	CAYGRGLNTEAFF	TGTGCCTACGGGCGGGGACTTAACACTGAAGCTTTCTTT
TRBJ1-5	TRBD1	TRBV7-2	15	few	CASSLDRLGNQPQHF	TGTGCCAGCAGCTTGGACAGGCTAGGCAATCAGCCCCAGCATTTT
TRBJ2-7	-	TRBV14	12	-	CASSQATNEQYF	TGTGCCAGCAGCCAAGCGACGAATGAGCAGTACTTC
TRBJ2-1	-	TRBV4-1	13	-	CASSQVHNPEQFF	TGCGCCAGCAGCCAAGTGCACAATCCTGAGCAGTTCTTC
TRBJ2-1	TRBD2	TRBV14	18	few	CASSRRSGTSGRSAEQFF	TGTGCCAGCAGCCGACGGAGCGGGACTAGCGGGAGGTCCGCTGAGCAGTTCTTC
TRBJ1-6	-	TRBV3-1	13	few	CASSVQGNSPLHF	TGTGCCAGCAGCGTACAGGGTAATTCACCCCTCCACTTT
TRBJ2-6	-	TRBV9	15	-	CASSVDGIGANVLTF	TGTGCCAGCAGCGTAGACGGGATTGGGGCCAACGTCCTGACTTTC
TRBJ2-1	-	TRBV29-1	13	-	CSVPGWIGNEQFF	TGCAGCGTTCCAGGGTGGATAGGGAATGAGCAGTTCTTC
TRBJ2-3	-	TRBV20-1	12	-	CSARVWTDTQYF	TGCAGTGCTAGAGTTTGGACGGATACGCAGTATTTT
TRBJ2-1	TRBD2	TRBV6-4	13	-	CASSVTSGSPVFF	TGTGCCAGCAGTGTGACTAGCGGGAGCCCGGTTTTCTTC
TRBJ2-2	TRBD2	TRBV7-3	18	-	CASSLSVGTSSNTGELFF	TGTGCCAGCAGCTTAAGCGTTGGGACTAGCTCCAACACCGGGGAGCTGTTTTTT
TRBJ2-3	-	TRBV12-3/TRBV12-4	17	many	CASSLDLARTSTDTQYF	TGTGCCAGCAGTTTAGATCTGGCGAGGACTAGCACAGATACGCAGTATTTT
TRBJ2-1	TRBD2	TRBV6-5	21	-	CASSYSSFRLNERGSYNEQFF	TGTGCCAGCAGTTACTCTTCGTTCCGGTTGAACGAGCGGGGGTCCTACAATGAGCAGTTCTTC
TRBJ1-3	-	TRBV7-9	15	-	CASRRQGPSGNTIYF	TGTGCCAGCAGGCGGCAGGGACCCTCTGGAAACACCATATATTTT
TRBJ2-2	-	TRBV27	14	few	CASSFLHNTGELFF	TGTGCCAGCAGTTTTCTACACAACACCGGGGAGCTGTTTTTT
TRBJ2-7	-	TRBV7-2	13	few	CASTIHPLGEQYF	TGTGCCAGCACCATCCACCCTCTCGGCGAGCAGTACTTC
TRBJ2-1	TRBD2	TRBV6-1	22	-	CASSEAAGLAGATHWAYNEQFF	TGTGCCAGCAGTGAAGCGGCGGGACTAGCGGGAGCTACCCATTGGGCCTACAATGAGCAGTTCTTC
TRBJ2-1	-	TRBV6-1	14	-	CASRVIWAYNEQFF	TGTGCCAGCAGGGTCATATGGGCCTACAATGAGCAGTTCTTC
TRBJ1-1	-	TRBV6-5	13	-	CASRTGPKAEAFF	TGTGCCAGCAGAACGGGGCCTAAGGCTGAAGCTTTCTTT
TRBJ2-3	TRBD1	TRBV2	13	few	CARGTDRTDTQYF	TGTGCCAGAGGGACAGATCGCACAGATACGCAGTATTTT
TRBJ2-5	-	TRBV6-1	9	few	CAGGLTQYF	TGTGCCGGGGGTCTGACCCAGTACTTC
TRBJ2-3	TRBD2	TRBV18	15	-	CASSSLGGGRDTQYF	TGTGCCAGCTCATCCCTCGGCGGGGGACGGGATACGCAGTATTTT
TRBJ2-7	-	TRBV7-9	13	-	CASSFPLAREQYF	TGTGCCAGCAGCTTCCCACTAGCAAGGGAGCAGTACTTC
TRBJ2-7	TRBD2	TRBV7-9	16	-	CASSDTSGEPPYEQYF	TGTGCCAGCAGCGATACTAGCGGGGAGCCCCCCTACGAGCAGTACTTC
TRBJ2-3	-	TRBV7-2	16	few	CASSPWLGASTDTQYF	TGTGCCAGCAGCCCATGGTTGGGGGCCAGCACAGATACGCAGTATTTT
TRBJ1-1	TRBD1	TRBV15	14	-	CATSRGDRGAEAFF	TGTGCCACCAGCAGAGGGGACAGGGGGGCTGAAGCTTTCTTT
TRBJ2-7	-	TRBV7-9	15	few	CASSLGPAWAQEQYF	TGTGCCAGCAGCCTAGGACCAGCGTGGGCTCAAGAGCAGTACTTC
TRBJ2-3	TRBD1	TRBV6-2/TRBV6-3	15	-	CASSIRGPFVDTQYF	TGTGCCAGCAGTATTAGGGGGCCGTTTGTCGATACGCAGTATTTT
TRBJ2-5	-	TRBV20-1	11	many	CSAREGETQYF	TGCAGTGCTAGAGAAGGAGAGACCCAGTACTTC
TRBJ2-2	-	TRBV7-9	14	few	CASRGASDTGELFF	TGTGCCAGCCGAGGGGCCTCGGACACCGGGGAGCTGTTTTTT
TRBJ2-1	-	TRBV20-1	11	-	CSAATGAEQFF	TGCAGTGCCGCAACGGGGGCCGAGCAGTTCTTC
TRBJ2-7	-	TRBV7-9	13	few	CASSSQGLYEQYF	TGTGCCAGCAGCTCTCAGGGGTTGTACGAGCAGTACTTC
TRBJ2-2	TRBD2	TRBV12-3/TRBV12-4	16	-	CASRTSGYTEAGELFF	TGTGCCAGCAGGACTAGCGGATACACCGAAGCCGGGGAGCTGTTTTTT